One and the same sample provided the 21 T cell receptor beta chains below, sequenced in a study of metastatic and nonmetastatic thyroid tumors. Thyroid surgery had not been preceded by any treatment in any patient. Through MiXCR, TCRdb re-clonotyped the PCR reads. The sample carries approximately 24,000 clones, less than 25% recorded once. The sequenced material came from blood. The receptors derive from a male donor with papillary thyroid cancer or a benign thyroid nodule (not recorded which). Some clones in this sample may be carry-over from other donors' samples.

This clone was counted a few times. The chain is built from TRBV2 and TRBJ2-7; D is unresolved. The CDR3 consists of 13 residues. The V and J ends lost 2 bases and 0 bases respectively, with 5 bases between them. Germline V gene data show CDR1 as SNHLY and CDR2 as FYNNEI. In nucleotides, the CDR3 is TGTGCCAGCAGTGAACATAGCTCCTACGAGCAGTACTTC. This encodes CASSEHSSYEQYF.

The J gene is TRBJ1-2, the V gene TRBV6-1; possibly TRBD1 for D (5 bases). Germline V CDR1 and CDR2: MNHNS, SASEGT. V was cut by 6 bases and J by 0 bases, with 11 bases left in between. The CDR3 is made up of 14 amino acids. The CDR3 DNA sequence: TGTGCCAGCAGCAGGGACGGCACTAACTATGGCTACACCTTC. Protein: CASSRDGTNYGYTF.

By its share, this clone is medium-sized. CDR3 loop: CASSRARGLYDEQYF. CDR3 DNA sequence: TGCGCCAGCAGCCGGGCAAGAGGGTTGTATGACGAGCAGTACTTC. This chain links TRBV4-1 with TRBJ2-7, with D possibly being TRBD2 (5 bases). V dropped 4 bases and J dropped 5 bases, with 18 bases sitting between them. The CDR3 contains 15 residues. CDR1 and CDR2 from the germline V gene are MGHRA and YSYEKL.

V and J are TRBV7-9 and TRBJ1-6, with D possibly TRBD1 on 5 matching bases. CDR1 is SEHNR, CDR2 FQNEAQ, per germline (reference sequence). The CDR3 loop spans 14 amino acids. Trimming shortened V by 10 bases and J by 8 bases, and 18 bases separated the two germline ends. The CDR3 loop reads CAIMPGTGDSPLHF. The DNA of the CDR3 is TGTGCCATCATGCCAGGGACTGGGGATTCACCCCTCCACTTT.

This clone was picked up many times. The CDR3, as DNA: TGTGCCAGCATCGCGGAGACAGCCTATGGCTACACCTTC. Translating it yields CASIAETAYGYTF. The chain uses TRBV2 and TRBJ1-2, with a possible D match to TRBD1 (5 bases). Per germline, CDR1 SNHLY and CDR2 FYNNEI. The CDR3 totals 13 residues. V lost 7 bases and J lost 4, with 13 bases in between.

This chain joins TRBV30 and TRBJ2-7, with 7 bases fitting TRBD1. The CDR3 runs to 12 residues. Germline lookup yields CDR1 GTSNPN and CDR2 SVGIG (reference sequence). The junction had 9 bases not matched to a gene; V was cut back by 7 bases and J by 6 bases. The CDR3 DNA reads TGTGCCTCGGGAAGGGGGCAAGGCGAGCAGTACTTC. Encoded protein: CASGRGQGEQYF.

As concerns this clone: An end of the junction does not agree with germline; a read error may underlie this. The chain recombines TRBV9 with TRBJ1-3, with unresolved D. The length of the CDR3 is 15 residues. Germline V gives CDR1 SGDLS, CDR2 YYNGEE. This chain's CDR3 is CASRMDSSSGNTIYF. Written as DNA, the CDR3 is TGCGCCAGCAGAATGGACTCGAGCTCTGGAAACACCATATATTTT. Together with reference TRBV9 and TRBJ1-3, the CDR3 gives the full variable domain: DSGVTQTPKHLITATGQRVTLRCSPRSGDLSVYWYQQSLDQGLQFLIQYYNGEERAKGNILERFSAQQFPDLHSELNLSSLELGDSALYFCASRMDSSSGNTIYFGEGSWLTVV.

This chain joins TRBV4-1 and TRBJ2-1; TRBD2 aligns across 13 bases. The CDR3 is 17 amino acids. The V segment lost 5 bases and the J segment 1 base; nucleotides outside the gene matches: 5. The germline V gene has CDR1 MGHRA and CDR2 YSYEKL. As DNA, the CDR3 is TGCGCCAGCAGCTGGACTAGCGGGAGTTCATCCTACAATGAGCAGTTCTTC. Its translation is CASSWTSGSSSYNEQFF.

The gene calls are TRBV25-1 and TRBJ2-5; D is perhaps TRBD1 (6 bases). The CDR3 has 14 residues. CDR1 is MGHDK, CDR2 SYGVNS, per germline. Between the trimmed V and J ends, which lost 3 bases and 4 bases, there was a span of 12 bases. This CDR3 reads CASSERTGTETQYF. For the CDR3, the DNA is TGTGCCAGCAGTGAGAGAACAGGGACAGAGACCCAGTACTTC.

This clone was seen ten or more times. The V call is TRBV11-2, the J call TRBJ1-1; D is possibly TRBD1 (6 bases). Germline CDR1 is SGHAT and CDR2 is FQNNGV. The CDR3 is made up of 12 amino acids. The ends were cut back, 5 bases at V and 8 bases at J, with 12 bases in the middle. CDR3 DNA: TGTGCCAGCAGCCTCGGACAGAAGGAAGCTTTCTTT. This gives the protein CASSLGQKEAFF.

This clone was counted many times. This chain joins TRBV15 and TRBJ1-5; 7 bases are a match to TRBD1. Germline loops: CDR1 LNHNV, CDR2 YYDKDF (reference sequence). Trimming removed 1 base from V and 9 bases from J; junction bases left unmatched: 6. The CDR3 loop spans 14 amino acids. The CDR3 sequence is CATSRGTGARPQHF. The CDR3 DNA sequence: TGTGCCACCAGCAGAGGAACAGGGGCTAGGCCCCAGCATTTT.

This clone was observed many times. This chain joins TRBV7-6 and TRBJ2-2; TRBD1 is a possible D gene (6 bases). The length of the CDR3 is 16 residues. Trimming removed 5 bases at V and 4 bases at J, with 17 bases between. Germline assignment: CDR1 SGHVS and CDR2 FNYEAQ. DNA of the CDR3: TGTGCCAGCAGCCTGAGTGGTGGGACAAGCACCGGGGAGCTGTTTTTT. It is translated as CASSLSGGTSTGELFF.

This clone was seen ten or more times. The V and J genes are TRBV15 and TRBJ2-1, with D perhaps matching TRBD1 (6 bases). This CDR3 has 13 amino acids. The germline V and J ends were trimmed by 5 bases and 8 bases, with 13 bases remaining between them. The germline CDR1 and CDR2 sequences are LNHNV and YYDKDF (reference sequence). The CDR3 reads CATSGNRAHEQFF. The CDR3 nucleotides read TGTGCCACCAGCGGCAACAGGGCCCATGAGCAGTTCTTC.

This clone came up many times. The V call is TRBV3-1, the J call TRBJ2-1; TRBD2 aligns across 12 bases. The J segment lost 4 bases and the V segment lost 4 bases, leaving 11 bases of the junction unmatched. The germline V gene has CDR1 LGHDT and CDR2 YNNKEL (reference sequence). The CDR3 length is 18 residues. The CDR3 bases are TGTGCCAGCAGCCGGGCCCCTCCGACTAGCGGGAGTTACAATGAGCAGTTCTTC. Protein: CASSRAPPTSGSYNEQFF.

CDR3 bases: TGTGCCAGCAGGGAGGGGGCGGGGGAGCAGTACTTC. It specifies CASREGAGEQYF. V is TRBV2 and J is TRBJ2-7; a possible D gene is TRBD1 (7 bases). CDR1 is SNHLY and CDR2 is FYNNEI in the germline V gene. V dropped 6 bases and J dropped 7 bases, with 13 bases sitting between them. The length of the CDR3 is 12 residues.

This clone was seen ten or more times. V is TRBV9 and J is TRBJ1-2, with D perhaps TRBD1 (5 bases). Between the trimmed V and J ends, which lost 4 bases and 8 bases, there was a span of 18 bases. This CDR3 comprises 14 residues. Germline V gene sequence: CDR1 SGDLS, CDR2 YYNGEE. As DNA, the CDR3 is TGTGCCAGCAGCCCCAATGTAGGGGTGCTAGGCTACACCTTC. Its protein product is CASSPNVGVLGYTF.

This clone was picked up many times. This may be a read error, as it is one base from a much larger clone. It is likely a read error, because the conserved phenylalanine at the end of the CDR3 is missing. The genes are TRBV7-2 and TRBJ2-7; D ambiguous. V dropped 2 bases and J dropped 1 base, with 6 bases sitting between them. The CDR3 consists of 13 residues. Germline V gene lookup returns CDR1 SGHTA and CDR2 FQGNSA. The CDR3 protein is CASSLPGSYEQYL. CDR3 DNA: TGTGCCAGCAGCTTACCAGGATCCTACGAGCAGTACCTC.

At least ten counts were recorded for this clone. V usage is TRBV9 and J usage is TRBJ1-1; D remains unclear. Germline loops: CDR1 SGDLS, CDR2 YYNGEE. With 0 bases removed from V and 4 bases from J, the gap between germline ends came to 16 bases. This CDR3 comprises 16 residues. CDR3 DNA sequence: TGTGCCAGCAGCGTAGATGGAGGGAAGATGGGCACTGAAGCTTTCTTT. Protein sequence: CASSVDGGKMGTEAFF. Looking up the rest from reference TRBV9 and TRBJ1-1 gives the full variable domain: DSGVTQTPKHLITATGQRVTLRCSPRSGDLSVYWYQQSLDQGLQFLIQYYNGEERAKGNILERFSAQQFPDLHSELNLSSLELGDSALYFCASSVDGGKMGTEAFFGQGTRLTVV.

This clone was counted at least ten times. This chain connects TRBV11-3 to TRBJ2-5, with a tentative D call TRBD2 (5 bases). Germline lookup yields CDR1 SGHNT and CDR2 YENEEA. V was clipped by 3 bases and J by 7 bases, with 15 bases between them. This CDR3 comprises 14 residues. CDR3 sequence reads: CASSLAGSAGTQYF. The CDR3 coding sequence is TGTGCCAGCAGCTTGGCCGGTTCGGCGGGGACCCAGTACTTC. Full variable domain (rest looked up from reference TRBV11-3 and TRBJ2-5): EAGVVQSPRYKIIEKKQPVAFWCNPISGHNTLYWYLQNLGQGPELLIRYENEEAVDDSQLPKDRFSAERLKGVDSTLKIQPAELGDSAVYLCASSLAGSAGTQYFGPGTRLLVL.

Comments on this clone: At one of its ends the junction is not consistent with the germline gene, which may arise from a read error. This chain's CDR3 is CGSSVDEPQHF. CDR3 nucleotide sequence: TGTGGCAGCAGTGTGGATGAGCCCCAGCATTTT. The chain employs TRBV2 and TRBJ1-5, with D hard to call. The CDR3 has 11 amino acids. Per the germline V gene, CDR1 is SNHLY and CDR2 is FYNNEI.

This clone was picked up a small number of times. A much larger clone lies a single base off, so this may be a read error. The chain combines TRBV7-2 with TRBJ2-1; 12 positions match TRBD2. There are 14 residues in the CDR3. The V and J ends lost 4 bases and 16 bases, in that order; junction bases with no gene match: 11. Germline-derived CDR1 and CDR2 are SGHTA and FQGNSA. The CDR3 spells CASSYRGLAGGPFF. CDR3 DNA sequence: TGTGCCAGCAGCTACCGGGGCCTAGCGGGAGGGCCTTTCTTC.